Each of the 9 T cell receptor beta chains below was sequenced from the same sample in a study of blood T cells in healthy people across ages. A second about 6 to 12 cycle PCR used barcoded and J-beta primers. TCRdb reprocessed the 5' RACE reads with MiXCR, giving one entry per CDR3 protein. The table includes some 880,000 distinct CDR3 sequences, roughly 40% detected once. Sequencing input: blood. These TCRs come from a young man in good health.

The J gene is TRBJ2-1, the V gene TRBV4-2; D gene ambiguous. The J call may be in error: the DNA end matches TRBJ2-7 better. The CDR3 consists of 15 residues. CDR1 and CDR2 (germline): LGHNA, YNFKEQ. CDR3 bases: TGTGCCAGCAGCCAAAGCCCGGACGGGTACAATGAGCAGTACTTC. Residues: CASSQSPDGYNEQYF.

This chain uses TRBV20-1 with TRBJ1-1; maybe TRBD1 (6 bases). CDR1 DFQATT and CDR2 SNEGSKA come from the germline V gene (reference sequence). V was clipped by 6 bases and J by 1 base, with 9 bases between them. This CDR3 region has 12 residues. CDR3 sequence: CSAGDKNTEAFF. The CDR3 coding sequence is TGCAGTGCGGGGGACAAGAACACTGAAGCTTTCTTT.

This clonotype was counted a few times. The chain uses TRBV7-2 and TRBJ2-6; D call uncertain. The germline CDR1 and CDR2 sequences are SGHTA and FQGNSA. This CDR3 spans 16 amino acids. Trimming took off 4 bases at V and 0 bases at J, with 10 bases between the two ends. CDR3 protein: CASSSGPISGANVLTF. Here the CDR3 DNA reads TGTGCCAGCAGCTCCGGGCCCATCTCTGGGGCCAACGTCCTGACTTTC.

V is TRBV20-1 and J is TRBJ2-7, with D perhaps assigned TRBD1 or TRBD2 (6 bases each). The J call may be in error: the DNA end matches TRBJ2-5 better. The CDR3 contains 14 residues. Germline values: CDR1 DFQATT, CDR2 SNEGSKA (reference sequence). The CDR3 sequence: CSARGGTSEETQYF. The CDR3, as DNA: TGCAGTGCTAGAGGCGGGACAAGCGAAGAGACCCAGTACTTC.

This rearrangement joins TRBV12-3 or TRBV12-4 to TRBJ1-1; 7 bases fit TRBD1. After removal of 7 bases from V and 3 bases from J, the junction contained 8 bases not matched to a gene. This CDR3 spans 14 amino acids. The CDR3 DNA reads TGTGCCAGCACCTTTCAGGGGGAGTACACTGAAGCTTTCTTT. Protein sequence: CASTFQGEYTEAFF.

The chain links TRBV28 to TRBJ2-3; no definite D call. CDR1 and CDR2 (germline): MDHEN, SYDVKM. Trimming cost V 1 base and J 2 bases, with 13 bases left between them. The CDR3 spans 16 residues. The CDR3 coding sequence is TGTGCCAGCAGTTTATCCACCACCGACAACACAGATACGCAGTATTTT. It encodes CASSLSTTDNTDTQYF.

The V call is TRBV12-3 or TRBV12-4, the J call TRBJ1-1; 7 bases are shared with TRBD1. The ends lost 4 bases at V and 2 bases at J; junction bases unmatched: 4. This CDR3 is 14 amino acids long. Written as DNA, the CDR3 is TGTGCCAGCAGTTCCAACAGGGGAAACACTGAAGCTTTCTTT. Its protein product is CASSSNRGNTEAFF.

This clonotype occurred many times. The rearrangement joins TRBV7-9 to TRBJ2-1; perhaps TRBD1 as D (6 bases). CDR3 length: 16 residues. Germline V lookup: CDR1 SEHNR, CDR2 FQNEAQ (reference sequence). V lost 1 base to trimming and J lost 3 bases, with 13 bases between them. CDR3 sequence: CASSLVLGQYYNEQFF. The CDR3 DNA follows: TGTGCCAGCAGCTTAGTCCTCGGACAGTACTACAATGAGCAGTTCTTC.

The chain recombines TRBV15 with TRBJ1-6; D is possibly TRBD1 (6 bases). CDR1 and CDR2 (germline): LNHNV, YYDKDF (reference sequence). The CDR3 sequence is 16 residues long. V was clipped by 0 bases and J by 9 bases, with 15 bases between them. The CDR3 bases are TGTGCCACCAGCAGAGATAGAGCGGGGGCCGGTTCACCCCTCCACTTT. Protein sequence: CATSRDRAGAGSPLHF.